Each of the 4 T cell receptor beta chains below was sequenced from the same sample in a study of blood T cells in healthy people across ages. A J-beta primer mix and a sample-barcoded 5' primer were used in a second PCR of about 7 to 12 cycles. In TCRdb, the 5' RACE reads were re-called with MiXCR into one record per CDR3 protein. The table records around 1,900,000 distinct CDR3 sequences, 35% to 50% of them present only once. Material: blood. The receptors come from a human donor in good health.

The chain carries TRBV9 and TRBJ1-1, with D possibly matching TRBD1 (6 bases). V lost 3 bases to trimming and J lost 4 bases, with 16 bases between them. Germline V CDR1 and CDR2: SGDLS, YYNGEE. This CDR3 is built from 15 residues. This chain's CDR3 is CASSAPQGSSTEAFF. Written as DNA, the CDR3 is TGTGCCAGCAGCGCACCACAGGGATCGAGCACTGAAGCTTTCTTT.

J is TRBJ2-3 and V is TRBV12-3 or TRBV12-4; D remains unclear. The CDR3 runs to 18 residues. Between the trimmed V and J ends, which lost 0 bases and 0 bases, there was a span of 16 bases. The CDR3 DNA reads TGTGCCAGCAGTTTAGCGGACCTCAAGGCCTTTAGCACAGATACGCAGTATTTT. Its translation: CASSLADLKAFSTDTQYF.

The V gene is TRBV2, the J gene TRBJ2-3, with TRBD1 identical over 8 bases. V was pared by 10 bases and J by 3 bases, with 24 bases of the junction left unmatched. Germline CDR1 SNHLY, CDR2 FYNNEI. This CDR3 region has 19 residues. DNA for the CDR3: TGTGCCACCAAGCATATAGAAAGGACAGGGAAGATAAGGACAGATACGCAGTATTTT. This gives the protein CATKHIERTGKIRTDTQYF. Combining the CDR3 with reference TRBV2 and TRBJ2-3 gives the whole variable domain EPEVTQTPSHQVTQMGQEVILRCVPISNHLYFYWYRQILGQKVEFLVSFYNNEISEKSEIFDDQFSVERPDGSNFTLKIRSTKLEDSAMYFCATKHIERTGKIRTDTQYFGPGTRLTVL.

V is TRBV15 and J is TRBJ2-7; 9 nucleotides align to TRBD1. V lost 1 base to trimming and J lost 4 bases; unmatched junction nucleotides: 8. The CDR3 extends over 16 amino acids. From germline, CDR1 is LNHNV and CDR2 YYDKDF (reference sequence). The CDR3 coding sequence is TGTGCCACCAGCAGAGGCACAGGGGGCGATGGGTACGAGCAGTACTTC. It specifies CATSRGTGGDGYEQYF.